Here is one T cell receptor (beta chain) with its context. This sample was included in a study of blood T cell repertoires in COVID-19. The CDR3 runs 15 residues. Looked up from germline, CDR1 is SGHDT and CDR2 is YYEEEE. The V gene lost 1 base and the J gene lost 10 bases, with 17 bases spanning the gap. Only in-frame clones appear in the TCRdb table, and some are missing; sequencing was by immunoSEQ multiplex PCR. The table records about 170,000 clones, 70% to 90% of them present only once. The source of this sequence is a woman of 80 years or more with COVID-19, enrolled during active disease. Material for sequencing was peripheral blood. This chain uses TRBV5-6 with TRBJ1-4; D call uncertain. DNA of the CDR3: TGTGCCAGCAGCTTGTCCGTTCCTCGGGATGGAAAACTGTTTTTT. Protein sequence: CASSLSVPRDGKLFF. Full variable domain (remainder filled in from reference TRBV5-6 and TRBJ1-4): DAGVTQSPTHLIKTRGQQVTLRCSPKSGHDTVSWYQQALGQGPQFIFQYYEEEERQRGNFPDRFSGHQFPNYSSELNVNALLLGDSALYLCASSLSVPRDGKLFFGSGTQLSVL.